The entry below gives a single T cell receptor beta chain sequence along with its context. The antigen is undetermined. The PCR contained 60 Vbeta and 13 Jbeta primers. The protocol was immunoSEQ multiplex PCR, while the TCRdb copy is restricted to in-frame clones and leaves out a portion. The table has roughly 190,000 clones, more than 75% seen once; the top ten hold 1% to 1.5%. This specimen comes from a study of cytomegalovirus exposure and HLA in healthy donors. Study-wide results and limits: Analysis was performed later, and it showed HLA-associated TCR beta chains to be more clonally expanded than equally common others. Presence/absence analyses rested on an assumption that sequencing depth was roughly uniform across donors. V- and J-gene trimming in TCR beta was tied to a missense DCLRE1C variant by an analysis performed later.

The sample consisted of PBMCs. The TCR sequence derives from a man in his thirties or forties in good health and CMV-seronegative.

CDR3 coding DNA: TGTGCCAGCAGCGAGCGACTAGCGGGAGGCAAGGGCAATGAGCAGTTCTTC. Residues: CASSERLAGGKGNEQFF. The V call is TRBV13, the J call TRBJ2-1; 13 bases agree with TRBD2. Looked up from germline, CDR1 is PRHDT and CDR2 is FYEKMQ (reference sequence). The CDR3 is 17 amino acids. V shed 5 bases and J 6 bases; nucleotides not matched to a gene: 10.